The 25 T cell receptor beta chains below all came from one sample that was sequenced in a study of T cell responses to AZD1222 COVID-19 vaccine. Repertoires were generated with immunoSEQ multiplex PCR, while TCRdb's copy carries only in-frame clones and drops some. The sample carries roughly 150,000 clones, approximately 89% recorded once. Specimen: peripheral blood, collected on day 0 of AZD1222 vaccination. The receptors here all came from an adult in good health.

This clone was seen a few times. The chain is built from TRBV9 and TRBJ1-2, with D uncertain. The CDR3 sequence is 14 residues long. Germline values: CDR1 SGDLS, CDR2 YYNGEE. Trimming cost V 3 bases and J 4 bases, with 13 bases left between them. Here the CDR3 reads CASSAEYNGYGYTF. Here the CDR3 DNA reads TGTGCCAGCAGCGCAGAGTACAACGGCTATGGCTACACCTTC.

The chain recombines TRBV18 with TRBJ2-1; 10 nucleotides match TRBD2. V dropped 3 bases and J dropped 4; count of bases not matched to a gene: 3. CDR1 and CDR2 from the germline V gene are KGHSH and LQKENI. This CDR3 contains 15 residues. This CDR3 is CASSPSTSGYNEQFF. DNA of the CDR3: TGTGCCAGCTCACCTTCGACTAGCGGGTACAATGAGCAGTTCTTC.

This rearrangement joins TRBV11-3 to TRBJ2-1; 10 bases align to TRBD1. The germline V gene has CDR1 SGHNT and CDR2 YENEEA. This CDR3 has 15 amino acids. V lost 5 bases to trimming and J lost 8 bases; unmatched junction nucleotides: 9. Here the CDR3 reads CASSPSRQGADEQFF. CDR3 DNA sequence: TGTGCCAGCAGCCCCTCGCGACAGGGGGCGGATGAGCAGTTCTTC.

CDR3 amino acids: CASSYSRQAGYGYTF. Here the CDR3 DNA reads TGTGCCAGCAGTTACTCTAGACAGGCCGGCTATGGCTACACCTTC. V usage is TRBV6-5 and J usage is TRBJ1-2; D might be TRBD1 (6 bases). Trimming removed 0 bases at V and 4 bases at J, with 12 bases between. The CDR3 is 15 amino acids. Germline CDR1 reads MNHEY; CDR2 reads SVGAGI.

V and J are TRBV3-1 (or the pseudogene TRBV3-2) and TRBJ1-1, with D possibly being TRBD1 (5 bases). The V gene lost 4 bases and the J gene lost 3 bases, with 27 bases spanning the gap. The CDR3 spans 19 residues. The germline CDR1 and CDR2 sequences are LGHDT and YNNKEL (reference sequence). CDR3 loop: CASSPTVGVGLSRDTEAFF. CDR3 DNA: TGTGCCAGCAGCCCTACCGTGGGGGTTGGTCTCTCCCGGGACACTGAAGCTTTCTTT.

This rearrangement joins TRBV28 to TRBJ2-1, with D perhaps TRBD2 (6 bases). Trimming removed 4 bases from V and 5 bases from J, with 21 bases in between. The CDR3 extends over 17 amino acids. Per the germline V gene, CDR1 is MDHEN and CDR2 is SYDVKM. The CDR3 sequence: CASSSPTRVAVDNEQFF. CDR3 in DNA: TGTGCCAGCAGTTCCCCGACTCGGGTAGCGGTTGACAATGAGCAGTTCTTC.

The chain recombines TRBV5-8 with TRBJ2-1; TRBD2 matches 8 bases. The J segment lost 4 bases and the V segment lost 2 bases, leaving 5 bases of the junction unmatched. Germline V gene sequence: CDR1 SGHTS, CDR2 YDEGEE. The CDR3 has 15 residues. CDR3 DNA: TGTGCCAGCAGCTTCGGGACTAGTAATTACAATGAGCAGTTCTTC. It yields the protein CASSFGTSNYNEQFF.

This clone has just one count. CDR3 DNA: TGTGCCAGCAGCCCCGGACAGCTTTCCTACGAGCAGTACTTC. Its protein product is CASSPGQLSYEQYF. The rearrangement uses TRBV2 and TRBJ2-7; perhaps TRBD1 as D (6 bases). Germline V gives CDR1 SNHLY, CDR2 FYNNEI. V was pared by 6 bases and J by 1 base, with 13 bases between. This CDR3 has 14 amino acids.

This chain links TRBV4-2 with TRBJ1-6; possible D gene TRBD1, 6 bases. Germline CDR1 LGHNA, CDR2 YNFKEQ. CDR3 length: 16 amino acids. Trimming took 1 base from V and 6 from J, leaving 13 bases between them. This CDR3 is CASSQGGAGGNSPLHF. CDR3 sequence (DNA): TGTGCCAGCAGCCAAGGGGGGGCAGGAGGTAATTCACCCCTCCACTTT.

A single count supports this clone. V and J are TRBV5-6 and TRBJ1-2, with a possible D match to TRBD1 (5 bases). Trimming cost V 0 bases and J 4 bases, with 16 bases left between them. CDR1 and CDR2 from the germline V gene are SGHDT and YYEEEE. CDR3 size: 16 residues. CDR3 DNA sequence: TGTGCCAGCAGCTTGGAATCGGGCAGGGCCCCCTATGGCTACACCTTC. It yields the protein CASSLESGRAPYGYTF.

The V call is TRBV28, the J call TRBJ2-7, with TRBD1 as a possible D gene (5 bases). Per germline, CDR1 MDHEN and CDR2 SYDVKM. V was pared by 4 bases and J by 2 bases, with 12 bases between. CDR3 length: 14 amino acids. CDR3 coding DNA: TGTGCCAGCAGTTGGGGCAGGGTCCCCTACGAGCAGTACTTC. Residues: CASSWGRVPYEQYF.

V and J are TRBV11-3 and TRBJ2-7; D gene uncertain. Germline loops: CDR1 SGHNT, CDR2 YENEEA. The CDR3 is 15 residues long. The V end lost 3 bases, the J end lost 1 base, and 13 bases lay between the germline ends. CDR3 region: CASSLEGGQSYEQYF. In DNA form, the CDR3 reads TGTGCCAGCAGCTTGGAAGGTGGGCAATCCTACGAGCAGTACTTC.

The V gene is TRBV24-1, the J gene TRBJ2-1; 7 positions agree with TRBD1. This CDR3 is 16 amino acids long. V was pared by 1 base and J by 7 bases, with 9 bases of the junction left unmatched. Germline CDR1 reads KGHDR; CDR2 reads SFDVKD. The CDR3 sequence: CATSDLSRTGNNEQFF. The CDR3 DNA sequence: TGTGCCACCAGTGATTTAAGCCGGACAGGTAATAATGAGCAGTTCTTC.

The chain uses TRBV5-6 and TRBJ2-1, with a possible D match to TRBD2 (5 bases). The ends were cut back, 2 bases at V and 6 bases at J, with 18 bases in the middle. The CDR3 consists of 16 residues. Germline lookup yields CDR1 SGHDT and CDR2 YYEEEE. The CDR3 DNA reads as TGTGCCAGCAGCTTCGACTCCTCTGGTGGAGGCAATGAGCAGTTCTTC. Encoded protein: CASSFDSSGGGNEQFF.

The chain carries TRBV7-6 and TRBJ1-3; the match to TRBD1 covers 9 bases. Germline V gives CDR1 SGHVS, CDR2 FNYEAQ. V was pared by 5 bases and J by 0 bases, with 5 bases of the junction left unmatched. This CDR3 comprises 16 residues. The CDR3 region has the DNA TGTGCCAGCAGCCCTGGACAGGGGATCTCTGGAAACACCATATATTTT. Its translation is CASSPGQGISGNTIYF. Filled out from reference TRBV7-6 and TRBJ1-3, the complete variable domain reads GAGVSQSPRYKVTKRGQDVALRCDPISGHVSLYWYRQALGQGPEFLTYFNYEAQQDKSGLPNDRFSAERPEGSISTLTIQRTEQRDSAMYRCASSPGQGISGNTIYFGEGSWLTVV.

V usage is TRBV28 and J usage is TRBJ2-5; no clear D. Between the trimmed V and J ends, which lost 5 bases and 2 bases, there was a span of 9 bases. The length of the CDR3 is 13 residues. CDR1 is MDHEN, CDR2 SYDVKM, per germline. CDR3 sequence reads: CASSHVGQETQYF. The CDR3 region has the DNA TGTGCCAGCAGTCACGTAGGGCAAGAGACCCAGTACTTC.

The chain couples TRBV9 to TRBJ2-5, with 12 bases identical to TRBD2. With V trimmed by 3 bases and J by 5 bases, 8 bases remained unmatched. The germline V gene encodes CDR1 SGDLS and CDR2 YYNGEE. The CDR3 is 16 amino acids. CDR3 bases: TGTGCCAGCAGCGCGTCTAGCGGGAGGGCCAGGGAGACCCAGTACTTC. This encodes CASSASSGRARETQYF.

V usage is TRBV2 and J usage is TRBJ1-4, with a tentative D call TRBD1 (5 bases). The germline CDR1 and CDR2 sequences are SNHLY and FYNNEI. V was shortened by 0 bases and J by 10 bases, with 15 bases between the two germline ends. The CDR3 is 15 amino acids. The CDR3 nucleotides are TGTGCCAGCAGTGAAGCTCAAGGGGCCGGTGGAAAACTGTTTTTT. This translates into CASSEAQGAGGKLFF.

This clone has more than one count but fewer than ten. The CDR3 region is CASSFDANIQYF. Here the CDR3 DNA reads TGTGCCAGCAGTTTTGACGCAAACATTCAGTACTTC. The chain links TRBV28 to TRBJ2-4; no definite D call. This CDR3 is built from 12 residues. Germline assignment: CDR1 MDHEN and CDR2 SYDVKM. The germline V and J ends were trimmed by 3 bases and 6 bases, with 6 bases remaining between them. Looking up the rest from reference TRBV28 and TRBJ2-4 gives the full variable domain: DVKVTQSSRYLVKRTGEKVFLECVQDMDHENMFWYRQDPGLGLRLIYFSYDVKMKEKGDIPEGYSVSREKKERFSLILESASTNQTSMYLCASSFDANIQYFGAGTRLSVL.

The chain joins TRBV5-1 to TRBJ2-1, with D perhaps matching TRBD2 (5 bases). Trimming pared 3 bases from V and 9 bases from J, leaving 13 bases between. This CDR3 comprises 13 residues. CDR1 SGHRS and CDR2 YFSETQ come from the germline V gene. The CDR3 loop reads CASSSLSGGEQFF. In nucleotides, the CDR3 is TGCGCCAGCAGCTCTCTCAGCGGTGGTGAGCAGTTCTTC.

This chain joins TRBV21-1 and TRBJ1-4; the table gives TRBD1 as D, unverified against the DNA. TRBV21-1 is classified as a pseudogene. The CDR3 contains 20 residues. This CDR3 is CASSPRAGTNKTTTNEKLFF. As DNA, the CDR3 is TGTGCCAGCAGCCCAAGAGCCGGGACAAATAAGACTACTACTAATGAAAAACTGTTTTTT.

The DNA for the CDR3 is TGTGCCAGCAGCCAAACTAGCGGCGAGAGGGATACGCAGTATTTT. This translates into CASSQTSGERDTQYF. V gene TRBV3-1 (or the pseudogene TRBV3-2) combines with J gene TRBJ2-3, with 8 bases that match TRBD2. Germline lookup yields CDR1 LGHDT and CDR2 YNNKEL (reference sequence). The CDR3 length is 15 residues. V shed 2 bases and J 6 bases; nucleotides not matched to a gene: 7.

The rearrangement uses TRBV15 and TRBJ2-1, with D maybe TRBD1 (5 bases). V was shortened by 5 bases and J by 5 bases, with 19 bases between the two germline ends. The CDR3 is made up of 16 amino acids. Looked up from germline, CDR1 is LNHNV and CDR2 is YYDKDF (reference sequence). CDR3 protein: CATSRSRQTSDNEQFF. The CDR3 coding sequence is TGTGCCACCAGCCGGTCCCGACAGACTTCCGACAATGAGCAGTTCTTC. The full variable domain, completed using reference TRBV15 and TRBJ2-1, is DAMVIQNPRYQVTQFGKPVTLSCSQTLNHNVMYWYQQKSSQAPKLLFHYYDKDFNNEADTPDNFQSRRPNTSFCFLDIRSPGLGDTAMYLCATSRSRQTSDNEQFFGPGTRLTVL.

This chain connects TRBV6-6 to TRBJ1-3; the D gene is possibly TRBD1 (5 bases). In germline, CDR1 is MNHNY, CDR2 SVGAGI (reference sequence). The length of the CDR3 is 13 residues. Deletions cut 7 bases from V and 3 bases from J, with 10 bases between. Written as DNA, the CDR3 is TGTGCCAGCATTCAGGGCAATGGAAACACCATATATTTT. Protein sequence: CASIQGNGNTIYF.

This clone showed up just once. The chain has TRBV12-2 and TRBJ2-1; the DNA was not compared with TRBD2, the D call given in the table. TRBV12-2 is deemed a pseudogene. CDR3 size: 17 residues. CDR3 DNA: TGTGCAAGTCGCTTAGAGAGGCCGGGAGGGCTGGTAAATGAGCAGTTCTTC. It is translated as CASRLERPGGLVNEQFF.